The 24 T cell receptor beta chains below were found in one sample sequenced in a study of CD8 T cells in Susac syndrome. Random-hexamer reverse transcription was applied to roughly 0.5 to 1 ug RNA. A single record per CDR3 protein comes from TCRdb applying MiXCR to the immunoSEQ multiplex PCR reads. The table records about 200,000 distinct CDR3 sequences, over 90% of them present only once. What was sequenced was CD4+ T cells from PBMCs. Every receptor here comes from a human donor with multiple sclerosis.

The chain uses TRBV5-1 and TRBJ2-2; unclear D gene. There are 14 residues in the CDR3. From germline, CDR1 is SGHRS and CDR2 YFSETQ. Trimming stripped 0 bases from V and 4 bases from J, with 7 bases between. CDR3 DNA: TGCGCCAGCAGCTTGGAGGCCCGCACCGGGGAGCTGTTTTTT. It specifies CASSLEARTGELFF.

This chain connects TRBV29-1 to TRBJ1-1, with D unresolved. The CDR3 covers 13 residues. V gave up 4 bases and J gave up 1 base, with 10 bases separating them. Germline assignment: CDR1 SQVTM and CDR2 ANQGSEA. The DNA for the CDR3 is TGCAGCGTTGGACGATCGAGGAACACTGAAGCTTTCTTT. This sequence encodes CSVGRSRNTEAFF.

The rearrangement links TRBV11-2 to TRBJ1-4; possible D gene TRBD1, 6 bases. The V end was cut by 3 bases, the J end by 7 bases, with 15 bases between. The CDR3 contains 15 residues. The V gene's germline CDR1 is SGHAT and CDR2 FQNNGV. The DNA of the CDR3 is TGTGCCAGCAGCTTTTCGACAGGAACTCTTGAAAAACTGTTTTTT. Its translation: CASSFSTGTLEKLFF.

CDR3 nucleotide sequence: TGTGCCAGCAGCTTCCGACAGGGTAACACAGATACGCAGTATTTT. Translation gives CASSFRQGNTDTQYF. This chain links TRBV11-1 with TRBJ2-3; 7 bases align to TRBD1. Looked up from germline, CDR1 is SGHAT and CDR2 is FQDESV (reference sequence). The trim removed 3 bases at V and 2 bases at J, leaving 5 bases unmatched. This CDR3 has 15 residues.

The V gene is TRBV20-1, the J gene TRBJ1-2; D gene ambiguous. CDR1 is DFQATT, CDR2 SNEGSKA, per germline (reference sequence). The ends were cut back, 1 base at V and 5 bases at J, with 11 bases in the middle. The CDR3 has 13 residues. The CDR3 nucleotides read TGCAGTGCTAGAGTTCCGGGCTTGTATGGCTACACCTTC. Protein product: CSARVPGLYGYTF.

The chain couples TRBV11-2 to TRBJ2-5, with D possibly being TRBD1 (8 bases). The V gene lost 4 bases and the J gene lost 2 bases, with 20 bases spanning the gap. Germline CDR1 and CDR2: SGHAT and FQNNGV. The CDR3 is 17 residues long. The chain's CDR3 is CASSSEQGAGDQETQYF. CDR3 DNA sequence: TGTGCCAGCAGCTCCGAGCAGGGGGCGGGGGATCAAGAGACCCAGTACTTC. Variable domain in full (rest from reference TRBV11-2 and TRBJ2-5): EAGVAQSPRYKIIEKRQSVAFWCNPISGHATLYWYQQILGQGPKLLIQFQNNGVVDDSQLPKDRFSAERLKGVDSTLKIQPAKLEDSAVYLCASSSEQGAGDQETQYFGPGTRLLVL.

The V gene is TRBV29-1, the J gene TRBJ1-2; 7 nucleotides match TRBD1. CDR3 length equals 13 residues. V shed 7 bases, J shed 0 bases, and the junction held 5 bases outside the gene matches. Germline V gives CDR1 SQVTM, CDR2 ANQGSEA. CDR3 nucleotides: TGCAGCGGGCTCGACAGGGCTAACTATGGCTACACCTTC. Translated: CSGLDRANYGYTF.

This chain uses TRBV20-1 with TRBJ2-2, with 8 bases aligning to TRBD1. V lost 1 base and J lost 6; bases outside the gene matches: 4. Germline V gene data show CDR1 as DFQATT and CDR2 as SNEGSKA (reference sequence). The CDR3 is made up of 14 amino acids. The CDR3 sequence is CSARGQGRSGELFF. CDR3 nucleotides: TGCAGTGCTAGAGGACAGGGGAGGTCCGGGGAGCTGTTTTTT.

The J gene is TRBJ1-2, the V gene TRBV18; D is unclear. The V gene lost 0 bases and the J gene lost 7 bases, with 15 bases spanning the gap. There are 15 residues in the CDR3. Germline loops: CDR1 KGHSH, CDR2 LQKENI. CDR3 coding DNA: TGTGCCAGCTCACCACCTGAGGGCAGCCATGGTGGCTACACCTTC. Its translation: CASSPPEGSHGGYTF.

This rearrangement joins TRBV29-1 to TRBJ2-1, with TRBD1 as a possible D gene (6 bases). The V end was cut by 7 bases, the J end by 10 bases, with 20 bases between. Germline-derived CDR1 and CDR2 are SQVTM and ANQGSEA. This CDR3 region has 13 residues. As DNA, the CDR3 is TGCAGCGCCATCCGGGACAACATAAAGGAGCAGTTCTTC. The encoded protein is CSAIRDNIKEQFF.

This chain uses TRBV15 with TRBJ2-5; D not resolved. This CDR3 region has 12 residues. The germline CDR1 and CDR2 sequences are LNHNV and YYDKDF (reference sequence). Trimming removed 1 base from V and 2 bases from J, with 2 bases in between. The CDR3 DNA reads TGTGCCACCAGCAGAGGTCAAGAGACCCAGTACTTC. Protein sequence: CATSRGQETQYF.

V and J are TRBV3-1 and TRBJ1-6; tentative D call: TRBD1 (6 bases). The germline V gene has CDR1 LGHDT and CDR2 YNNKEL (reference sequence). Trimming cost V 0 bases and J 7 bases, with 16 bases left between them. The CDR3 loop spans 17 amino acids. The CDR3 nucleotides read TGTGCCAGCAGCCAAGATCGGGCGGCAGGGGAGAATTCACCCCTCCACTTT. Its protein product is CASSQDRAAGENSPLHF.

The DNA for the CDR3 is TGTGCCAGCATCACGAAGGTCGGGGTGAGACACGAGCAGTACTTC. This codes for CASITKVGVRHEQYF. J is TRBJ2-7 and V is TRBV6-4, with TRBD2 as a possible D gene (5 bases). CDR1 is MRHNA and CDR2 is SNTAGT in the germline V gene. The V gene lost 7 bases and the J gene lost 5 bases, with 21 bases spanning the gap. The CDR3 spans 15 residues.

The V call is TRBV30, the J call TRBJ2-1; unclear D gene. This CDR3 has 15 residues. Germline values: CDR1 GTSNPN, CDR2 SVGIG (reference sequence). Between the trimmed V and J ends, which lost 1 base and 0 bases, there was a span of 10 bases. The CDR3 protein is CAWSGLLSSYNEQFF. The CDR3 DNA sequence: TGTGCCTGGAGTGGACTCTTGAGCTCCTACAATGAGCAGTTCTTC.

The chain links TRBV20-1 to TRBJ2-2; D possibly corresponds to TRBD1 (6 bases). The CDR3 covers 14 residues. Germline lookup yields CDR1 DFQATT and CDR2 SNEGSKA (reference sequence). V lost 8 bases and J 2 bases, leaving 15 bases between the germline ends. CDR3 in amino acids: CSHDGTNNTGELFF. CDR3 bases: TGCAGTCACGACGGGACAAACAACACCGGGGAGCTGTTTTTT.

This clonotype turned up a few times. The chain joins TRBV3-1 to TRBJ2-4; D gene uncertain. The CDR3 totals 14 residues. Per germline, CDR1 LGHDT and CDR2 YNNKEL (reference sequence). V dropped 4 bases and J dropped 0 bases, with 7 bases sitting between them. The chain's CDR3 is CASSPDLAKNIQYF. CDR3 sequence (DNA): TGTGCCAGCAGCCCGGATCTAGCCAAAAACATTCAGTACTTC.

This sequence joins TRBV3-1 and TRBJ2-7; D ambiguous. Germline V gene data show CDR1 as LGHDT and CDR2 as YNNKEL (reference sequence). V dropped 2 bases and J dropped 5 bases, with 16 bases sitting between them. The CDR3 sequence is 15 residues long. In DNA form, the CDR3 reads TGTGCCAGCAGCCAACCGTACGGGCCCATGGACGAGCAGTACTTC. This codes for CASSQPYGPMDEQYF.

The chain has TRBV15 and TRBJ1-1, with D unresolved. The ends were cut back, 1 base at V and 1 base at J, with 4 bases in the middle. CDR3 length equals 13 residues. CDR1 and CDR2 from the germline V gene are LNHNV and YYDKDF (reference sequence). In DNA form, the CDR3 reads TGTGCCACCAGCAGAGGACAGAACACTGAAGCTTTCTTT. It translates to CATSRGQNTEAFF.

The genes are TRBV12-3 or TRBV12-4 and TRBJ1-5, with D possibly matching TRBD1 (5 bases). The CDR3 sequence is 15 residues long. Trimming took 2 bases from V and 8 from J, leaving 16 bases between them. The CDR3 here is CASSLSDRGTEPQHF. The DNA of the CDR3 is TGTGCCAGCAGTTTATCCGACCGGGGGACCGAGCCCCAGCATTTT.

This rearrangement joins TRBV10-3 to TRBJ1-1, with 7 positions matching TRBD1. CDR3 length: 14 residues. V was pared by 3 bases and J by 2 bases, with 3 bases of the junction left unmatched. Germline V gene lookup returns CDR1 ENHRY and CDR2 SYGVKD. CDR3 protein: CAISEYRGNTEAFF. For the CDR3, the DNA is TGTGCCATCAGTGAATACAGGGGCAACACTGAAGCTTTCTTT.

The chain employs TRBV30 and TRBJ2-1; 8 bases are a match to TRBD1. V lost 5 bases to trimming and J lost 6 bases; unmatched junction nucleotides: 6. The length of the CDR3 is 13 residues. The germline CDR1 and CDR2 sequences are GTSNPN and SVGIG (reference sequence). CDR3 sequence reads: CAWGQGYGNEQFF. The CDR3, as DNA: TGTGCCTGGGGACAGGGATACGGCAATGAGCAGTTCTTC.

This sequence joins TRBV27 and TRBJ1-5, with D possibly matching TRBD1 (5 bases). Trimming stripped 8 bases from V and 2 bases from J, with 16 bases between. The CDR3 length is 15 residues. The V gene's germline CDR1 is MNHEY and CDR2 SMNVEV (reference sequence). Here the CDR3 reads CASRSRVVGNQPQHF. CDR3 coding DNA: TGTGCCAGCCGAAGCAGGGTTGTTGGCAATCAGCCCCAGCATTTT.

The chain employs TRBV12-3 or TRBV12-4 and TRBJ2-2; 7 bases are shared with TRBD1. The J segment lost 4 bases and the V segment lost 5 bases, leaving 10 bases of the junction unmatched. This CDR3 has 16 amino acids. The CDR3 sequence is CASSLHSRGLTGELFF. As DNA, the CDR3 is TGTGCCAGCAGTCTCCATTCGAGGGGGCTCACCGGGGAGCTGTTTTTT.

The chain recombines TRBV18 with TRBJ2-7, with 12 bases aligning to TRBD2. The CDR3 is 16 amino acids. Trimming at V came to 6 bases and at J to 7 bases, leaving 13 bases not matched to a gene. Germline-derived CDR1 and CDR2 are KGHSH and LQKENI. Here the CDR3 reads CASSPLASGGAREQYV. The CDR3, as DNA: TGTGCCAGCTCCCCTTTGGCTAGCGGGGGGGCACGGGAGCAGTACGTC.